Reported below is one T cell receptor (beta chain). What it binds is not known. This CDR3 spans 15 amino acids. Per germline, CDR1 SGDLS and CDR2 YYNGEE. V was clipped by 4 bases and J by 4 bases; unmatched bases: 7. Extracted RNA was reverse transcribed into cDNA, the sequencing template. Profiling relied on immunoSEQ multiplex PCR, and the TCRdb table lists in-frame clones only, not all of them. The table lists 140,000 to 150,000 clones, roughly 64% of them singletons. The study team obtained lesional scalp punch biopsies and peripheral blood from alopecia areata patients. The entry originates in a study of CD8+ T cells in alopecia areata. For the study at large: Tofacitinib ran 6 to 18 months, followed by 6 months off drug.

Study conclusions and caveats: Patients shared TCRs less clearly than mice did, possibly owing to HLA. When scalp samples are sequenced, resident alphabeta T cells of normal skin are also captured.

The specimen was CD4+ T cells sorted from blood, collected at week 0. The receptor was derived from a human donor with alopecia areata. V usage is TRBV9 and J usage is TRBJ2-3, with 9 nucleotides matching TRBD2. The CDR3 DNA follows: TGTGCCAGCAGCACACAAGCGGGGGGTCCAGATACGCAGTATTTT. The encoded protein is CASSTQAGGPDTQYF.